This paragraph reports one T cell receptor beta chain. Its specificity is unknown. A junction boundary mismatches the germline segment, possibly from a read error. The CDR3 is 15 amino acids. Germline V lookup: CDR1 SSHAT, CDR2 FNYEAQ (reference sequence). The time point is: week 35, safety follow-up. Vaccination comprised doses that each held 300 ug of mutant IDH1 20-mer peptide, plus topical imiquimod. Clones were read by immunoSEQ multiplex PCR, and TCRdb kept only the in-frame ones, dropping some. The table has about 48,000 clones, more than 60% seen once. This sample was included in a study of a mutant IDH1 vaccine in newly diagnosed glioma. Study details: Either 4-6 weeks after radiotherapy alone or alongside temozolomide, vaccination was begun.

Study findings and constraints: Induction of immune responses by the vaccine occurred in approximately 92% of patients. Apparently, pseudoprogression bore no relation to changes among the top peripheral T cell clonotypes.

This chain connects TRBV7-7 to TRBJ2-2; weak D call: TRBD2 (6 bases). The input for sequencing was PBMCs, taken from a glioma patient whose treatment included an IDH1 peptide vaccine. The origin of this receptor is a man aged 40-49 years with glioma. The CDR3 loop reads CASSLGRGFTGELFF. CDR3 nucleotide sequence: TGTGCTAGCAGCTTAGGGCGGGGATTCACCGGGGAGCTGTTTTTT. Variable domain in full (rest from reference TRBV7-7 and TRBJ2-2): GAGVSQSPRYKVTKRGQDVTLRCDPISSHATLYWYQQALGQGPEFLTYFNYEAQPDKSGLPSDRFSAERPEGSISTLTIQRTEQRDSAMYRCASSLGRGFTGELFFGEGSRLTVL.